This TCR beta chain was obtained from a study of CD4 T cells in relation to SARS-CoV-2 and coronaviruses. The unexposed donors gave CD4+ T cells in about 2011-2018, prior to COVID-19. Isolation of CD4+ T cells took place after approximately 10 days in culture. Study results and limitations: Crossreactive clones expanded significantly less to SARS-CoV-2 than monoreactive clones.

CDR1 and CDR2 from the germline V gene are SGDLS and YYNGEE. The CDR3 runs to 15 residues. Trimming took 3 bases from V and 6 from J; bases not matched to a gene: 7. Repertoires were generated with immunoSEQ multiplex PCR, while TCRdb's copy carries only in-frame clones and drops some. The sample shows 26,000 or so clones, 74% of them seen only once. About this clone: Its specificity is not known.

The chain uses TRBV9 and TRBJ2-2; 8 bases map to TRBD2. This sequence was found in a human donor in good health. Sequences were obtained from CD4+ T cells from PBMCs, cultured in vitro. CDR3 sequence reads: CASSESGRGSGELFF. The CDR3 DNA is TGTGCCAGCAGCGAAAGCGGGAGAGGGTCCGGGGAGCTGTTTTTT. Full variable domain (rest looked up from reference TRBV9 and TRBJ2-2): DSGVTQTPKHLITATGQRVTLRCSPRSGDLSVYWYQQSLDQGLQFLIQYYNGEERAKGNILERFSAQQFPDLHSELNLSSLELGDSALYFCASSESGRGSGELFFGEGSRLTVL.